This T cell receptor beta chain was sequenced for a study of human T cells and chemical hapten exposure. Overall study findings and caveats: Compared to controls, expanded TCRs made significantly more large clusters of similar CDR3s.

As concerns this clonotype: The antigen is not known.

The sample's time point: patch test 2, 6 weeks after DPC sensitization. As for treatment: therapeutic diphenylcyclopropenone sensitization with weekly scalp DPC. V shed 5 bases and J 5 bases; nucleotides not matched to a gene: 14. Per the germline V gene, CDR1 is MNHEY and CDR2 is SMNVEV (reference sequence). The CDR3 is 16 residues long. Unique molecular identifiers were attached to individual cDNA molecules within the library. As handled by the study authors: Sample TCR totals centred on a median of 95,638, ranging about 20,000 to 690,600. MiXCR, applied by TCRdb to the RACE reads, yields one record per CDR3 protein. The V and J calls here are based on TCRdb, not the publication. The table includes about 140,000 distinct CDR3 sequences, about 11% detected once.

The rearrangement links TRBV27 to TRBJ2-7, with 8 bases matching TRBD2. The sequenced sample was whole blood, obtained in connection with sensitization to the hapten diphenylcyclopropenone (DPC). This clonotype was obtained from a woman aged 50 to 60 with alopecia areata. Some clones in this sample may be carry-over from other donors' samples. The CDR3 DNA reads as TGTGCCAGCAGTCCCGCAGGGGCCGGGAGGGGGAACGAGCAGTACTTC. This encodes CASSPAGAGRGNEQYF.